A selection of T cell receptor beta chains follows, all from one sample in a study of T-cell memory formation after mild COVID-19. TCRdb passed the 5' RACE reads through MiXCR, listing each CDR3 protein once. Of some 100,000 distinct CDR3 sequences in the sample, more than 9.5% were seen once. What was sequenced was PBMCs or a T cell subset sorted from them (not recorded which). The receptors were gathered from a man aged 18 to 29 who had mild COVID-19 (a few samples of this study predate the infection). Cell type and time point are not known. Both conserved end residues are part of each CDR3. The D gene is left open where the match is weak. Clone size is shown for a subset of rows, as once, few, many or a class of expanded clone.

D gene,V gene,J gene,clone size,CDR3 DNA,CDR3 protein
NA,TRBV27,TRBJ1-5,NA,TGTGCCAGCAGTAATACACAGGGATTCAATCAGCCCAAGCATTTT,CASSNTQGFNQPKHF
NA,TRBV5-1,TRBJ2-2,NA,TGCGCCAGCAGCTTGGGGCTCGGGGCAGGGACCGGGGAGCTGTTTTTT,CASSLGLGAGTGELFF
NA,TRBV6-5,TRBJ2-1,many,TGTGCCAGCAGTCGGACTGAATCCTACAATGAGCAGTTCTTC,CASSRTESYNEQFF
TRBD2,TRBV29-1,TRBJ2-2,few,TGCAGCTCGGGGGGACGGACCGGGGAGCTGTTTTTT,CSSGGRTGELFF
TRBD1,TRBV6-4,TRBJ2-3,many,TGTGCCAGCAGTGACGGGACAGGGGGCACAGATACGCAGTATTTT,CASSDGTGGTDTQYF
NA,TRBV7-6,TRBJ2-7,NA,TGTGACAGCAGCTCGCAAGACTCCTACGAGCAGTACTTC,CDSSSQDSYEQYF
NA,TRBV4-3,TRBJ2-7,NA,TGCGCCAGCAGCCAAGAGTACAACGGGAACTACGAGCAGTACTTC,CASSQEYNGNYEQYF
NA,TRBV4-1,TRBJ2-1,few,TGCGCCAGCAGCCAGACACAGGTGAATGAGCAGTTCTTC,CASSQTQVNEQFF
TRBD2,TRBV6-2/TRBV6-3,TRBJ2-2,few,TGTGCCAGCAGTTTGACTAGCGGGGGTCACACCGGGGAGCTGTTTTTT,CASSLTSGGHTGELFF
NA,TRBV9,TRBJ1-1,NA,TGTGCCAGCAGCGTAGATGGGGGCACTGAAGCTTTCTTT,CASSVDGGTEAFF
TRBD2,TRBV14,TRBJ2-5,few,TGTGCCAGCAGCCCAGCGGGGGGACCTAACGAAGAGACCCAGTACTTC,CASSPAGGPNEETQYF
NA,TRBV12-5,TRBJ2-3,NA,TGTGCTAGTGGTTTGGTAAGGAGCGGCTCCACAGATACGCAGTATTTT,CASGLVRSGSTDTQYF